Presented here are 20 T cell receptor beta chains from one specimen sequenced in a study of tumor-infiltrating lymphocytes in primary liver carcinoma. Making TCR beta cDNA involved around 500 ng total RNA and a constant-region primer. Researchers made the TCR beta libraries by running three nested multiplex PCR rounds with slightly modified ARM-PCR. TRBV1-TRBV30 forward primers and a C-beta reverse primer were used in the first two PCR rounds, which each ran for 9 to 10 cycles. TCRdb reprocessed the multiplex PCR reads via MiXCR and lists one record per CDR3 protein. The sample includes hundreds of thousands of distinct CDR3 sequences, around three fifths seen only once; the top ten take about 18%. It was unsorted whole blood that yielded blood RNA, and germline DNA was also extracted. The sequenced sample consisted of peripheral blood. The receptors originated from a woman aged 25 to 39 with primary liver carcinoma and hepatitis B virus infection.

There are many counts of this clonotype. The chain combines TRBV6-6 with TRBJ1-2; D is perhaps TRBD1 (5 bases). Trimming left V 0 bases short and J 6 bases short, with 8 bases between. Germline V gene sequence: CDR1 MNHNY, CDR2 SVGAGI (reference sequence). The CDR3 runs 13 residues. In DNA form, the CDR3 reads TGTGCCAGCAGTTACTCAGGGGTGAATGGCTACACCTTC. Protein product: CASSYSGVNGYTF.

The chain carries TRBV7-8 and TRBJ1-3, with TRBD1 as a possible D gene (6 bases). Trimming cost V 3 bases and J 0 bases, with 9 bases left between them. The CDR3 length is 15 residues. The germline gives CDR1 SGHVS, CDR2 FQNEAQ. The CDR3 bases are TGTGCCAGCAGCTTTAACAGGGTCTCTGGAAACACCATATATTTT. This translates into CASSFNRVSGNTIYF.

This clonotype was detected a few times. CDR3 nucleotide sequence: TGCAGCGTTGCTGAGTTGAACACTGAAGCTTTCTTT. The encoded protein is CSVAELNTEAFF. The rearrangement uses TRBV29-1 and TRBJ1-1; no clear D gene. Trimming stripped 4 bases from V and 0 bases from J, with 6 bases between. Germline assignment: CDR1 SQVTM and CDR2 ANQGSEA. The CDR3 spans 12 residues.

In regard to this clonotype: A much larger clone is a single base away; this may be a read error. J is TRBJ1-5 and V is TRBV12-3 or TRBV12-4; the D is unclear. Deletions cut 1 base from V and 0 bases from J, with 7 bases between. The CDR3 spans 15 residues. This chain's CDR3 is CASSLVSTSNQPQHF. CDR3 in DNA: TGTGCCAGCAGTTTAGTGTCGACTAGCAATCAGCCCCAGCATTTT.

This clonotype was recorded many times. The CDR3 DNA is TGCAGCGTTAGGCCGTACACGACGGGACCGCTGTTTTTT. Translated, it gives CSVRPYTTGPLFF. This chain joins TRBV29-1 and TRBJ1-4; weak D call: TRBD1 (5 bases). The V gene lost 5 bases and the J gene lost 14 bases, with 21 bases spanning the gap. Germline CDR1 reads SQVTM; CDR2 reads ANQGSEA. The CDR3 runs 13 residues. Combining the CDR3 with reference TRBV29-1 and TRBJ1-4 gives the whole variable domain SAVISQKPSRDICQRGTSLTIQCQVDSQVTMMFWYRQQPGQSLTLIATANQGSEATYESGFVIDKFPISRPNLTFSTLTVSNMSPEDSSIYLCSVRPYTTGPLFFGSGTQLSVL.

Remarks on this clonotype: A junction end diverges from the germline sequence, so it may reflect a read error. This chain links TRBV4-3 with TRBJ2-7, with 9 bases aligning to TRBD1. The CDR3 consists of 17 residues. The V gene's germline CDR1 is LGHNA and CDR2 YSLEER. In DNA, the CDR3 is TGCGCCAACAGCCAAGAGTTTTCTAGGACAGGGGACTACGAGCAGCACTTC. Its protein is CANSQEFSRTGDYEQHF.

The chain couples TRBV28 to TRBJ2-4, with a weak D call TRBD2 (5 bases). The CDR3 totals 12 residues. CDR1 and CDR2 from the germline V gene are MDHEN and SYDVKM. With 5 bases removed from V and 8 bases from J, the gap between germline ends came to 10 bases. CDR3 bases: TGTGCCAGCAGTGTCGAGGGAGACATTCAGTACTTC. Its protein product is CASSVEGDIQYF.

The chain links TRBV6-2 or TRBV6-3 to TRBJ2-3; 9 bases map to TRBD2. V shed 9 bases, J shed 2 bases, and the junction held 15 bases outside the gene matches. Per germline, CDR1 MNHEY and CDR2 SVGEGT. This CDR3 contains 17 residues. This chain's CDR3 is CARIQHRASGNTDTQYF. CDR3 in DNA: TGTGCCAGGATTCAACACAGGGCTAGCGGGAACACAGATACGCAGTATTTT.

J is TRBJ2-7 and V is TRBV6-2 or TRBV6-3, with D hard to call. This CDR3 is 15 amino acids long. The V gene's germline CDR1 is MNHEY and CDR2 SVGEGT. Trimming cost V 7 bases and J 2 bases, with 18 bases left between them. Here the CDR3 DNA reads TGTGCCAGCAATTATGGTCTCGGACGTACCTACGAGCAGTACTTC. Residues: CASNYGLGRTYEQYF.

In the case of this clonotype: A much more abundant neighbour one base away suggests this may be a read error. DNA for the CDR3: TGTGCCAACAGCGATACCTTAGCGGGAGCCGGAGATACGCAGTATTTT. This codes for CANSDTLAGAGDTQYF. The chain carries TRBV6-1 and TRBJ2-3, with TRBD2 matching 9 bases. The germline V gene encodes CDR1 MNHNS and CDR2 SASEGT. J was trimmed by 5 bases and V by 10 bases; bases with no gene match: 16. This CDR3 spans 16 amino acids.

This clonotype was detected ten times or more. The V gene is TRBV11-2, the J gene TRBJ2-7, with 8 nucleotides matching TRBD2. Losses at the gene ends were 3 bases for V and 3 bases for J; bases not matched to a gene: 4. Germline V CDR1 and CDR2: SGHAT, FQNNGV. This CDR3 is built from 14 residues. CDR3: CASSFYSGDYEQYF. DNA for the CDR3: TGTGCCAGCAGCTTTTATAGCGGGGACTACGAGCAGTACTTC.

This clonotype came up many times. The chain employs TRBV12-3 or TRBV12-4 and TRBJ2-7; no clear D gene. Deletions cut 4 bases from V and 4 bases from J, with 5 bases between. The CDR3 has 11 amino acids. CDR3: CASSSKYEQYF. The CDR3 nucleotides are TGTGCCAGCAGTTCGAAGTACGAGCAGTACTTC.

A note on this clonotype: The CDR3 does not end in the conserved phenylalanine or tryptophan, so this is likely a read error. This rearrangement joins TRBV12-3 or TRBV12-4 to TRBJ2-1; the match to TRBD2 covers 10 bases. CDR3 length equals 15 residues. CDR3 loop: CANSFWLAGAHEQFS. DNA of the CDR3: TGTGCCAACAGTTTTTGGCTAGCGGGAGCCCATGAGCAGTTCTCC.

About this clonotype itself: This may be a read error, as it is one base from a much larger clone. This chain uses TRBV10-3 with TRBJ2-3; 13 nucleotides align to TRBD2. Germline loops: CDR1 ENHRY, CDR2 SYGVKD. The CDR3 runs 15 residues. Written as DNA, the CDR3 is TGTGCCATCAGTGAGGGGACTAGCGGGGCAGATACGCGGTATTTT. Protein: CAISEGTSGADTRYF.

A remark on this clonotype: At one end the junction does not follow the germline gene, possibly because of a read error. The J gene is TRBJ2-7, the V gene TRBV6-1, with a weak D call TRBD1 (5 bases). The CDR3 spans 13 residues. Germline values: CDR1 MNHNS, CDR2 SASEGT. CDR3 bases: TGTGCCAACAGTATAGGGGTGACCTACGAGCAATACTTC. Translating it yields CANSIGVTYEQYF.

In the case of this clonotype: A much bigger clone sits one base away, suggesting this may be a read error. The chain has TRBV4-1 and TRBJ2-7; 14 bases agree with TRBD2. The ends lost 2 bases at V and 4 bases at J; junction bases unmatched: 4. CDR3 size: 16 residues. Germline V lookup: CDR1 MGHRA, CDR2 YSYEKL. The CDR3 DNA reads TGCGCCAGCAGCCAAATGGGACTAGCGGGAGTGTACGAGCAGTACTTC. Translated: CASSQMGLAGVYEQYF.

This chain links TRBV30 with TRBJ2-3; no clear D. In germline, CDR1 is GTSNPN, CDR2 SVGIG (reference sequence). This CDR3 contains 13 residues. With 4 bases removed from V and 2 bases from J, the gap between germline ends came to 10 bases. The CDR3 sequence: CAWTSRITDTQYF. CDR3 DNA sequence: TGTGCCTGGACTAGTCGGATCACAGATACGCAGTATTTT.

This clonotype was recorded many times. V and J are TRBV12-3 or TRBV12-4 and TRBJ1-1, with 8 bases that match TRBD1. This CDR3 contains 14 residues. V was clipped by 4 bases and J by 4 bases; unmatched bases: 5. CDR3 in amino acids: CASSYQGAVTEAFF. CDR3 nucleotide sequence: TGTGCCAGCAGTTATCAGGGGGCTGTCACTGAAGCTTTCTTT.

As for this clonotype: Being one base from a much bigger clone, this may be a read error. The chain combines TRBV12-3 or TRBV12-4 with TRBJ2-5; a possible D gene is TRBD1 (6 bases). Deletions cut 7 bases from V and 5 bases from J, with 20 bases between. The CDR3 runs 15 residues. CDR3 in DNA: TGTGCCAGCACCAAATGGCAGGACAGCGTGGAGACCCAGTACTTC. It specifies CASTKWQDSVETQYF.

This clonotype was seen more than once but under ten times. This chain joins TRBV6-5 and TRBJ1-1; no clear D. Trimming cost V 1 base and J 1 base, with 13 bases left between them. Germline CDR1 is MNHEY and CDR2 is SVGAGI. This CDR3 spans 16 amino acids. The DNA for the CDR3 is TGTGCCAGCAGTTACTTCGGACGGCCCCCGAACACTGAAGCTTTCTTT. Translating it yields CASSYFGRPPNTEAFF.